Included here is one T cell receptor beta chain sequence, with context. Its antigen is unidentified. Cells sorted as Tregs were CD4+, CD25+ and CD127-/low. The study, taken as a whole, reports: Greatest tumor Treg TCR overlap was with tumor naive CD4+ cells.

Trimming removed 5 bases at V and 1 base at J, with 6 bases between. The CDR3 sequence is 13 residues long. Germline CDR1 is PRHDT and CDR2 is FYEKMQ (reference sequence). Full-length variable regions came from constant-region reverse primers plus semi-nested Nested Universal Primer A PCR. TCRdb called the 5' RACE reads again in MiXCR, with one record for every CDR3 protein. The data contain 35,000 to 45,000 distinct CDR3 sequences, over 20% of them singletons. The chain is built from TRBV13 and TRBJ2-1; D is unclear. The origin of this receptor is a female donor with breast cancer. The sample taken for sequencing was Tregs sorted from a lymph node. The CDR3 sequence is CASSHQSYNEQFF. The CDR3 DNA follows: TGTGCCAGCAGCCACCAATCCTACAATGAGCAGTTCTTC.